This T cell receptor beta chain was captured by sequencing in a study of blood T cell repertoires in COVID-19. About the study: COVID-19 samples collected from the United States, Italy and Spain covered acute and convalescent phases.

Cohort allocation depended upon clinical history that participants reported. Cohort 3 recovered donors had two negative PCRs, clearance, or symptom resolution. CDR3 length equals 14 residues. The germline V gene encodes CDR1 MGHDK and CDR2 SYGVNS. The trim removed 6 bases at V and 4 bases at J, leaving 6 bases unmatched. Sequenced by immunoSEQ multiplex PCR; TCRdb stores in-frame clones only, minus some. The top ten hold 2% to 2.5% of the sample, which has approximately 200,000 clones, approximately 90% seen once. The TCR sequence derives from a woman in her 30s who had recovered from COVID-19. The sample was PBMCs or T cells enriched from blood (not recorded which). The rearrangement links TRBV25-1 to TRBJ1-2; 9 bases agree with TRBD1. The CDR3 loop reads CASRGTGTSYGYTF. CDR3 DNA: TGTGCCAGCAGGGGGACAGGGACCAGCTATGGCTACACCTTC.